The 27 T cell receptor beta chains presented below share a single source sample, sequenced in a study of breast tumors, draining lymph nodes, adjacent tissues. Using its own MiXCR run on the multiplex PCR reads, TCRdb lists one record per CDR3 protein. The sample has tens of thousands of distinct CDR3 sequences, roughly 29% seen once. The lymph nodes were axillary draining lymph nodes from breast cancer patients. The sample comprised axillary lymph node tissue. Receptors originate from a female donor with breast cancer. Some clones in this sample may be carry-over from other donors' samples.

Ten or more counts support this clonotype. The J gene is TRBJ2-3, the V gene TRBV7-3; TRBD2 matches at 7 bases. The CDR3 consists of 16 residues. V trimming: 5 bases; J trimming: 2 bases; junction bases outside the gene matches: 10. Germline V gene lookup returns CDR1 SGHTA and CDR2 FQGTGA. CDR3 loop: CASSLSGPPHTDTQYF. The DNA of the CDR3 is TGTGCCAGCAGCCTTAGCGGGCCCCCGCACACAGATACGCAGTATTTT.

In its sample, this clonotype was seen many times. The genes are TRBV12-3 or TRBV12-4 and TRBJ2-1; no reliable D call. Trimming removed 2 bases from V and 13 bases from J, with 12 bases in between. The CDR3 has 12 residues. The CDR3 DNA is TGTGCCAGCAGTTTATCTCACGGTGGCCAGTTCTTC. Protein sequence: CASSLSHGGQFF.

This clonotype appeared many times. A read error may explain this, as a much larger clone is one base away. In nucleotides, the CDR3 is TGCAGTGCCAACCCGAGTGGGCCCTCCTCCGAGCAGTACTTC. It yields the protein CSANPSGPSSEQYF. The chain recombines TRBV20-1 with TRBJ2-7; D remains ambiguous. Germline V gene lookup returns CDR1 DFQATT and CDR2 SNEGSKA (reference sequence). The CDR3 sequence is 14 residues long.

This clonotype was picked up many times. The rearrangement joins TRBV20-1 to TRBJ2-7; 8 positions match TRBD1. The CDR3 loop spans 14 amino acids. V lost 5 bases to trimming and J lost 2 bases; unmatched junction nucleotides: 8. CDR1 and CDR2 (germline): DFQATT, SNEGSKA (reference sequence). The CDR3 sequence is CSARTGYNAYEQYF. CDR3 sequence (DNA): TGCAGTGCTCGGACAGGGTACAATGCCTACGAGCAGTACTTC.

This clonotype was recorded at least ten times. The rearrangement links TRBV6-1 to TRBJ1-5; D is possibly TRBD1 (5 bases). Per germline, CDR1 MNHNS and CDR2 SASEGT. V shed 6 bases and J shed 0 bases, with 9 bases lying between them. The CDR3 covers 14 residues. The CDR3 region is CASSPGISNQPQHF. The CDR3 DNA follows: TGTGCCAGCAGCCCAGGGATTAGCAATCAGCCCCAGCATTTT.

With respect to this clonotype: Its ends do not fully match the called genes, so a read error is possible. This rearrangement joins TRBV9 to TRBJ2-7; perhaps TRBD2 as D (6 bases). The germline V gene has CDR1 SGDLS and CDR2 YYNGEE. CDR3 size: 14 residues. The CDR3 here is CASSVAGDSCEQSF. CDR3 bases: TGTGCCAGCAGCGTAGCCGGGGACTCCTGCGAGCAGTCCTTC.

This clonotype was counted at least ten times. This chain joins TRBV6-1 and TRBJ2-7; D gene uncertain. This CDR3 comprises 13 residues. The germline V and J ends were trimmed by 2 bases and 5 bases, with 10 bases remaining between them. Germline V gene lookup returns CDR1 MNHNS and CDR2 SASEGT. The CDR3, as DNA: TGTGCCAGCAGTGAAAGCGTCGGAAACGAGCAGTACTTC. Translated, it gives CASSESVGNEQYF.

At least ten counts were recorded for this clonotype. V usage is TRBV7-9 and J usage is TRBJ1-2, with 8 bases lining up with TRBD1. CDR3 length: 12 residues. In germline, CDR1 is SEHNR, CDR2 FQNEAQ (reference sequence). V gave up 10 bases and J gave up 12 bases; unmatched junction bases: 13. Written as DNA, the CDR3 is TGTGCCATCGGACAGGGTAGCTTGGAGAACACCTTC. The encoded protein is CAIGQGSLENTF.

This rearrangement joins TRBV4-2 to TRBJ2-3; D unclear. Germline CDR1 LGHNA, CDR2 YNFKEQ. Trimming left V 2 bases short and J 4 bases short, with 13 bases between. This CDR3 contains 15 residues. The CDR3 sequence: CASSQRVQESDTQYF. The CDR3 coding sequence is TGTGCCAGCAGCCAACGCGTTCAGGAATCAGATACGCAGTATTTT.

Ten or more counts support this clonotype. The chain combines TRBV2 with TRBJ1-5; no clear D. The length of the CDR3 is 13 residues. The V gene's germline CDR1 is SNHLY and CDR2 FYNNEI. Trimming cost V 10 bases and J 2 bases, with 12 bases left between them. This CDR3 reads CATDESGNQPQHF. The DNA of the CDR3 is TGTGCCACCGATGAAAGTGGCAATCAGCCCCAGCATTTT.

This clonotype turned up a few times. This may come from a read error, since a much larger clone is one base off. V is TRBV6-2 or TRBV6-3 and J is TRBJ1-5; D gene unclear. Germline loops: CDR1 MNHEY, CDR2 SVGEGT. This CDR3 contains 14 residues. Between the trimmed V and J ends, which lost 2 bases and 5 bases, there was a span of 10 bases. The CDR3 reads CASSYPPVDQPQHF. The CDR3, as DNA: TGTGCCAGCAGTTACCCCCCGGTCGATCAGCCCCAGCATTTT.

This clonotype occurred many times. The chain couples TRBV7-6 to TRBJ2-7, with D tentatively TRBD1 or TRBD2 (5 bases each). CDR3 length equals 15 residues. Trimming cost V 5 bases and J 3 bases, with 17 bases left between them. In germline, CDR1 is SGHVS, CDR2 FNYEAQ. The CDR3 sequence is CASSPRAGGVYEQYF. CDR3 bases: TGTGCCAGCAGCCCGCGTGCTGGGGGTGTCTACGAGCAGTACTTC.

This clonotype was seen a handful of times. Its ends do not fully match the called genes, so a read error is possible. The chain recombines TRBV6-1 with TRBJ2-1; D could derive from TRBD1 or TRBD2 (5 bases each). The CDR3 has 11 residues. The germline gives CDR1 MNHNS, CDR2 SASEGT. The CDR3 here is CAGARGPSTVF. CDR3 DNA: TGTGCCGGGGCTCGCGGGCCCTCGACAGTATTC.

This clonotype was recorded a few times. The chain joins TRBV10-3 to TRBJ2-7, with TRBD1 matching over 9 bases. The CDR3 has 13 amino acids. Per germline, CDR1 ENHRY and CDR2 SYGVKD. Unmatched junction bases numbered 4, after V lost 6 bases and J lost 4 bases. CDR3: CAISQGQGYEQYF. The CDR3 DNA is TGTGCCATCAGCCAGGGACAGGGTTACGAGCAGTACTTC.

Many counts were recorded for this clonotype. Just one base apart from a much larger clone, this may be a read error. This chain links TRBV20-1 with TRBJ2-1; D ambiguous. Germline assignment: CDR1 DFQATT and CDR2 SNEGSKA (reference sequence). The length of the CDR3 is 11 residues. The CDR3 DNA sequence: TGCAGTGCTAGTCTCATCAATGAGCAGTCCTTC. Protein sequence: CSASLINEQSF.

This clonotype was observed at least ten times. The J gene is TRBJ1-3, the V gene TRBV7-2; D is ambiguous. Trimming removed 7 bases at V and 1 base at J, with 11 bases between. Germline values: CDR1 SGHTA, CDR2 FQGNSA. The CDR3 sequence is 14 residues long. This chain's CDR3 is CTSTEDSSGNTIYF. For the CDR3, the DNA is TGTACCAGCACCGAGGACTCGTCTGGAAACACCATATATTTT.

The genes are TRBV6-2 or TRBV6-3 and TRBJ1-2, with TRBD1 as a possible D gene (6 bases). V lost 0 bases, J lost 4 bases, and 12 bases lay in between. Germline V lookup: CDR1 MNHEY, CDR2 SVGEGT. The CDR3 is made up of 15 amino acids. CDR3: CASSYSMRGGYGYTF. For the CDR3, the DNA is TGTGCCAGCAGTTACTCGATGAGGGGGGGCTATGGCTACACCTTC.

This clonotype occurred many times. The chain has TRBV24-1 and TRBJ2-7; 7 bases are a match to TRBD1. Trimming at V came to 0 bases and at J to 0 bases, leaving 7 bases not matched to a gene. Germline V CDR1 and CDR2: KGHDR, SFDVKD. The CDR3 length is 17 residues. The CDR3 DNA follows: TGTGCCACCAGTGATTTGGACAGGGACGTTAGCTCCTACGAGCAGTACTTC. This sequence encodes CATSDLDRDVSSYEQYF.

This clonotype was counted ten times or more. The genes are TRBV7-9 and TRBJ2-5; the match to TRBD2 covers 14 bases. This CDR3 spans 17 amino acids. Trimming cost V 6 bases and J 4 bases; bases outside gene matches: 10. In germline, CDR1 is SEHNR, CDR2 FQNEAQ (reference sequence). The DNA for the CDR3 is TGTGCCAGCAGACCTAGACTAGCGGGAGGGACTGGAGAGACCCAGTACTTC. Its protein is CASRPRLAGGTGETQYF.

The chain combines TRBV2 with TRBJ1-1; D unresolved. This CDR3 has 13 residues. Germline V CDR1 and CDR2: SNHLY, FYNNEI. CDR3 residues: CAGTIRSNTEAFF. The CDR3 coding sequence is TGTGCGGGCACAATACGTTCGAACACTGAAGCTTTCTTT.

This clonotype showed up many times. The chain carries TRBV6-5 and TRBJ2-7, with TRBD2 identical over 7 bases. Losses at the gene ends were 5 bases for V and 6 bases for J; bases not matched to a gene: 10. From germline, CDR1 is MNHEY and CDR2 SVGAGI. The CDR3 covers 14 residues. The CDR3 loop is CASSRTTSSGEQYF. CDR3 DNA sequence: TGTGCCAGCAGTAGGACGACTAGCTCAGGCGAGCAGTACTTC.

This clonotype was seen at least ten times. This chain uses TRBV19 with TRBJ2-7, with D perhaps given as TRBD1 or TRBD2 (5 bases each). CDR1 is LNHDA, CDR2 SQIVND, per germline (reference sequence). V lost 5 bases, J lost 2 bases, and 13 bases lay in between. CDR3 length equals 14 residues. The CDR3 protein is CASSGRDGTYEQYF. Written as DNA, the CDR3 is TGTGCCAGTAGTGGCCGGGACGGAACCTACGAGCAGTACTTC.

The V and J genes are TRBV6-1 and TRBJ1-1; D gene unclear. The CDR3 has 13 residues. CDR1 is MNHNS, CDR2 SASEGT, per germline. V lost 8 bases to trimming and J lost 0 bases, with 10 bases between them. The CDR3 reads CASGRDLNTEAFF. The CDR3 bases are TGTGCCAGCGGCCGGGATTTGAACACTGAAGCTTTCTTT.

This clonotype was seen many times. The chain links TRBV19 to TRBJ2-1; D remains unclear. The CDR3 is 13 residues long. V was cut by 4 bases and J by 6 bases, with 10 bases left in between. The germline V gene encodes CDR1 LNHDA and CDR2 SQIVND (reference sequence). This chain's CDR3 is CASSRLLVNEQFF. For the CDR3, the DNA is TGTGCCAGTAGTAGGTTATTAGTCAATGAGCAGTTCTTC.

This clonotype was counted at least ten times. The J gene is TRBJ2-5, the V gene TRBV7-2; 11 nucleotides line up with TRBD2. J lost 5 bases, V lost 2 bases, and 4 bases had no gene match. Looked up from germline, CDR1 is SGHTA and CDR2 is FQGNSA. The CDR3 totals 15 residues. The CDR3, as DNA: TGTGCCAGCAGCTTACGGACTAGCGGGTGGGAGACCCAGTACTTC. This codes for CASSLRTSGWETQYF.

This clonotype has ten or more counts. The chain employs TRBV27 and TRBJ1-5; weak D call: TRBD1 (6 bases). The V gene lost 8 bases and the J gene lost 0 bases, with 14 bases spanning the gap. Per the germline V gene, CDR1 is MNHEY and CDR2 is SMNVEV (reference sequence). This CDR3 region has 15 residues. The CDR3 sequence: CASWEGVYSNQPQHF. In DNA, the CDR3 is TGTGCCAGCTGGGAGGGGGTTTATAGCAATCAGCCCCAGCATTTT.

This clonotype was counted at least ten times. The chain has TRBV30 and TRBJ1-5; D might be TRBD1 (5 bases). V lost 2 bases and J lost 4, with 15 bases in between. This CDR3 comprises 15 residues. Germline CDR1 GTSNPN, CDR2 SVGIG (reference sequence). The chain's CDR3 is CAWSRGTAFNQPQHF. The CDR3 DNA reads TGTGCCTGGAGTAGAGGGACTGCCTTTAATCAGCCCCAGCATTTT.